This paragraph reports one T cell receptor beta chain. The data were obtained in a study of blood T cell repertoires in COVID-19. Trimming took 2 bases from V and 6 from J; bases not matched to a gene: 8. CDR3 length equals 15 residues. CDR1 is SGDLS, CDR2 YYNGEE, per germline. The method was immunoSEQ multiplex PCR; TCRdb's version includes in-frame clones alone and lacks a portion of them. The profile shows about 140,000 clones, roughly 87% of them singletons. The sequenced sample was peripheral blood. The chain combines TRBV9 with TRBJ2-1, with 7 bases lining up with TRBD2. The TCR comes from a human donor in a cohort sampled during active COVID-19. This CDR3 reads CASSVSGVGVNEQFF. Written as DNA, the CDR3 is TGTGCCAGCAGCGTCAGCGGGGTGGGCGTCAATGAGCAGTTCTTC. Full variable domain (outside the CDR3, taken from reference TRBV9 and TRBJ2-1): DSGVTQTPKHLITATGQRVTLRCSPRSGDLSVYWYQQSLDQGLQFLIQYYNGEERAKGNILERFSAQQFPDLHSELNLSSLELGDSALYFCASSVSGVGVNEQFFGPGTRLTVL.